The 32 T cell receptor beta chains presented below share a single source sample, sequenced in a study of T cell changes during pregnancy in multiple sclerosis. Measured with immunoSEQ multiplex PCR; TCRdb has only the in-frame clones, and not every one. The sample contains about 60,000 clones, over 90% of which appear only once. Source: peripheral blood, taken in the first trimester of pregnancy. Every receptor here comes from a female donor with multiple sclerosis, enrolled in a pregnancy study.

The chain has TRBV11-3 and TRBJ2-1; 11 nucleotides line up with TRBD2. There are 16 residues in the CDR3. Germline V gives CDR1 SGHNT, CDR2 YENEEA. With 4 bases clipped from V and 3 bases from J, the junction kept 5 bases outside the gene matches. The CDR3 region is CASSSAGTSGYNEQFF. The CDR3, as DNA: TGTGCCAGCAGCTCCGCCGGGACTAGCGGCTACAATGAGCAGTTCTTC.

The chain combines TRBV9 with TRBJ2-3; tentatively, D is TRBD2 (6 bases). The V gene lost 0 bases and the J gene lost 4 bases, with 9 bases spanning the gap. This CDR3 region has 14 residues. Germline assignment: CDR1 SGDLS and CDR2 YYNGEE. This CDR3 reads CASSVGRGSDTQYF. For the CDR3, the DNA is TGTGCCAGCAGCGTAGGGAGGGGTTCAGATACGCAGTATTTT.

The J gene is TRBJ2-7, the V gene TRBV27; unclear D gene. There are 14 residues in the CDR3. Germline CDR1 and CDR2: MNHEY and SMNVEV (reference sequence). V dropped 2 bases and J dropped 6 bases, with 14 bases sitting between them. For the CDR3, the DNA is TGTGCCAGCAGTTTAACTCGGGTAACCATCGAGCAGTACTTC. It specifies CASSLTRVTIEQYF.

The CDR3 loop reads CASREGGGVNTEAFF. CDR3 nucleotide sequence: TGTGCCAGCAGGGAGGGTGGGGGAGTGAACACTGAAGCTTTCTTT. This chain joins TRBV7-3 and TRBJ1-1; a possible D gene is TRBD1 (5 bases). Trimming left V 6 bases short and J 0 bases short, with 14 bases between. CDR1 is SGHTA, CDR2 FQGTGA, per germline. The CDR3 consists of 15 residues.

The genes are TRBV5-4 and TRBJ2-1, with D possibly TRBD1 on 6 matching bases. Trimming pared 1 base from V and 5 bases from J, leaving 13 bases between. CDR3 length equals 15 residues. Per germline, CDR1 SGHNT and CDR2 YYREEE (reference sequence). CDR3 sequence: CASSLQGSINNEQFF. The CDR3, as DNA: TGTGCCAGCAGCTTGCAGGGGTCGATTAACAATGAGCAGTTCTTC.

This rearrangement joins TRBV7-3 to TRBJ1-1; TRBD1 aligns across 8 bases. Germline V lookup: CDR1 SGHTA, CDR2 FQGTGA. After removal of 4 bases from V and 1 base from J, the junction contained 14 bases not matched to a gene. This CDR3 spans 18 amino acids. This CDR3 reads CASSSLGGQAGKNTEAFF. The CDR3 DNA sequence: TGTGCCAGCAGCTCCCTTGGGGGACAGGCCGGAAAGAACACTGAAGCTTTCTTT.

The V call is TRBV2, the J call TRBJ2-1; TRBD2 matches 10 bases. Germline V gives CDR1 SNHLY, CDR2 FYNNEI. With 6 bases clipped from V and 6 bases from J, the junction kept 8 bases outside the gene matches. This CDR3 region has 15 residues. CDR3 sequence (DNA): TGTGCCAGCAGGGTCTGGAGCGGGGGGGCCAATGAGCAGTTCTTC. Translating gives CASRVWSGGANEQFF.

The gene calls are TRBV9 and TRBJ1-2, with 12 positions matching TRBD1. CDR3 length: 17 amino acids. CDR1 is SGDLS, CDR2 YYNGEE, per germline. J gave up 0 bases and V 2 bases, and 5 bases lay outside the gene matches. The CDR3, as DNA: TGTGCCAGCAGCGTCGGGACAGGGGGCGAACCTAACTATGGCTACACCTTC. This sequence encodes CASSVGTGGEPNYGYTF.

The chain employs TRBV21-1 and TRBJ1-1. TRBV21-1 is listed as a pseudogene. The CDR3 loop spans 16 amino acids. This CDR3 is CASSPPGGVMNTEAFF. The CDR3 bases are TGTGCCAGCAGCCCCCCCGGTGGAGTTATGAACACTGAAGCTTTCTTT.

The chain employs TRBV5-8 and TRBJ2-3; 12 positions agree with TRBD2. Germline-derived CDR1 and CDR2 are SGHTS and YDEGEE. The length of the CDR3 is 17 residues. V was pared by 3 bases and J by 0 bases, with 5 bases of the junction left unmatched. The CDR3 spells CASSWMTSGGSTDTQYF. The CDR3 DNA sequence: TGTGCCAGCAGCTGGATGACTAGCGGGGGAAGCACAGATACGCAGTATTTT. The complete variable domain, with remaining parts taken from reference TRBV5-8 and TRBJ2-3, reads EAGVTQSPTHLIKTRGQQATLRCSPISGHTSVYWYQQALGLGLQFLLWYDEGEERNRGNFPPRFSGRQFPNYSSELNVNALELEDSALYLCASSWMTSGGSTDTQYFGPGTRLTVL.

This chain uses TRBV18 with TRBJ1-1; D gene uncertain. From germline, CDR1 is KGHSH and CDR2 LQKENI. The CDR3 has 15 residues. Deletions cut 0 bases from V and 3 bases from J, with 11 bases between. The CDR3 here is CASSPPEDRHTEAFF. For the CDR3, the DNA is TGTGCCAGCTCACCACCCGAGGATAGGCACACTGAAGCTTTCTTT.

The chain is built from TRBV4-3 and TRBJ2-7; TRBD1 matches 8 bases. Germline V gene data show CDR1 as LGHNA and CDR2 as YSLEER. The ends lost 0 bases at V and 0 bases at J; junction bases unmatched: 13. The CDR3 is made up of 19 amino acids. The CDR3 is CASSQELSVGQGLSYEQYF. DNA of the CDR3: TGCGCCAGCAGCCAAGAACTCTCCGTAGGACAGGGCCTCTCCTACGAGCAGTACTTC.

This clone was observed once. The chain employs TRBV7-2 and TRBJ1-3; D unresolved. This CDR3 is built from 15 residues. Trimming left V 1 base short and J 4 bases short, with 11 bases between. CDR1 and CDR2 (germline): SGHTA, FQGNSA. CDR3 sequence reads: CASSLEGGIGNTIYF. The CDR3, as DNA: TGTGCCAGCAGCTTAGAAGGAGGGATCGGAAACACCATATATTTT. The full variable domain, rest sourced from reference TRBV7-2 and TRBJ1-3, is GAGVSQSPSNKVTEKGKDVELRCDPISGHTALYWYRQSLGQGLEFLIYFQGNSAPDKSGLPSDRFSAERTGGSVSTLTIQRTQQEDSAVYLCASSLEGGIGNTIYFGEGSWLTVV.

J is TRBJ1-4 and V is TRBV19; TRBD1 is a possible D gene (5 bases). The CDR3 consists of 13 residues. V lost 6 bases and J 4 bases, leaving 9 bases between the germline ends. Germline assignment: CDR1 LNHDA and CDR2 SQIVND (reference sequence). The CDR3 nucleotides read TGTGCCAGTAGGCTGACAGTTAATGAAAAACTGTTTTTT. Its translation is CASRLTVNEKLFF.

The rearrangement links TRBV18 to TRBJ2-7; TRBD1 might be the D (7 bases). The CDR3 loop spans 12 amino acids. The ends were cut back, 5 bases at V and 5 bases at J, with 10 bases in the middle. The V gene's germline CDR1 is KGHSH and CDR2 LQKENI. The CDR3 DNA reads TGTGCCAGCTCATCCAGGGGGGACGAGCAGTACTTC. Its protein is CASSSRGDEQYF.

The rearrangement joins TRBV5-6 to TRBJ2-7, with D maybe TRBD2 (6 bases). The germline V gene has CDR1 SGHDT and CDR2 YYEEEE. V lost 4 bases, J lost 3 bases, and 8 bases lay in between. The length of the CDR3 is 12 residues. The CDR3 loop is CASSPGSYEQYF. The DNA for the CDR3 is TGTGCCAGCAGCCCCGGGAGCTACGAGCAGTACTTC.

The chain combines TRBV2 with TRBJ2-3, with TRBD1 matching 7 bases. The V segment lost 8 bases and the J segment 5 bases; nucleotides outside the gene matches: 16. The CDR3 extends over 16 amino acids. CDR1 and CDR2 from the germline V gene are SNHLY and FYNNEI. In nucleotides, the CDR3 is TGTGCCAGCCTCCGACTCGACAGGGATCAGGGAGATACGCAGTATTTT. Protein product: CASLRLDRDQGDTQYF.

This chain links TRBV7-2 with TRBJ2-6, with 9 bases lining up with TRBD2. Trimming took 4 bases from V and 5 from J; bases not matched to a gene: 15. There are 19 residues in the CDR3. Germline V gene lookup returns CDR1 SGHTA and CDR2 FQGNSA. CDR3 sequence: CASSSRSSGALSWANVLTF. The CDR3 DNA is TGTGCCAGCAGCTCCCGGTCTAGCGGGGCCTTAAGCTGGGCCAACGTCCTGACTTTC.

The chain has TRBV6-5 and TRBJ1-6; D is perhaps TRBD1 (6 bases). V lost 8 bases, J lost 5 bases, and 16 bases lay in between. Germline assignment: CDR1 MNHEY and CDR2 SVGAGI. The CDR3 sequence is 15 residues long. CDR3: CASWPGGTHNSPLHF. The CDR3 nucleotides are TGTGCCAGCTGGCCGGGGGGCACACATAATTCACCCCTCCACTTT.

Here the CDR3 DNA reads TGTGCCAGTAGTATTCGGGACAGACCGAACACCGGGGAGCTGTTTTTT. It codes for CASSIRDRPNTGELFF. V and J are TRBV19 and TRBJ2-2; 7 bases match TRBD1. The germline CDR1 and CDR2 sequences are LNHDA and SQIVND (reference sequence). The CDR3 extends over 16 amino acids. J gave up 0 bases and V 3 bases, and 4 bases lay outside the gene matches.

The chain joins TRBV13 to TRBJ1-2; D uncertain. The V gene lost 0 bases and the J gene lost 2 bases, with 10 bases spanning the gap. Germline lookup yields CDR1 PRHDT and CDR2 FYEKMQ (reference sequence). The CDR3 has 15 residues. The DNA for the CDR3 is TGTGCCAGCAGCTTAGGCCTCCAAGCCAACTATGGCTACACCTTC. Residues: CASSLGLQANYGYTF.

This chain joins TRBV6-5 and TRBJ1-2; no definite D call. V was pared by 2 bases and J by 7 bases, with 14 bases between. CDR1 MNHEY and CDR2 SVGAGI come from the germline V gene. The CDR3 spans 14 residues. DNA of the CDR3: TGTGCCAGCAGTTACCATGGAACGGGGAGTGGCTACACCTTC. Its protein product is CASSYHGTGSGYTF.

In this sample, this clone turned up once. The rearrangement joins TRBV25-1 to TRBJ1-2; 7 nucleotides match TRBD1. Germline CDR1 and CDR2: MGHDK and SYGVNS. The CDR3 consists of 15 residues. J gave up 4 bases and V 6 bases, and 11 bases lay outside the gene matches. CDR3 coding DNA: TGTGCCAGCAGGCCCTCCCGACAGGGCGCCTATGGCTACACCTTC. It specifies CASRPSRQGAYGYTF.

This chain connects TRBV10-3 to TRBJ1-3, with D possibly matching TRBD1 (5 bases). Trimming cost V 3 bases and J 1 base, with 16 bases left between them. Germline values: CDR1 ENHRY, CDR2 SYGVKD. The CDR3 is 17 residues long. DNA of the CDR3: TGTGCCATCAGTGATCAACAGGTTGGGTTATCTGGAAACACCATATATTTT. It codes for CAISDQQVGLSGNTIYF.

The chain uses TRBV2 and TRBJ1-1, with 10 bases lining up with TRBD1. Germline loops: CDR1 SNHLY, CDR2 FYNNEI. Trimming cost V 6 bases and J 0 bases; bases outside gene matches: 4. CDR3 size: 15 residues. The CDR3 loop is CASRGQGMVNTEAFF. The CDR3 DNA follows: TGTGCCAGCAGGGGACAGGGGATGGTGAACACTGAAGCTTTCTTT.

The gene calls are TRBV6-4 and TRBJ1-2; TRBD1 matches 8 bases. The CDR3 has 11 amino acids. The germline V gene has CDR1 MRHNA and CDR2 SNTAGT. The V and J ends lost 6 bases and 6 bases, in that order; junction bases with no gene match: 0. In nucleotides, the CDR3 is TGTGCCAGCAGCAGGGGGCATGGCTACACCTTC. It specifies CASSRGHGYTF.

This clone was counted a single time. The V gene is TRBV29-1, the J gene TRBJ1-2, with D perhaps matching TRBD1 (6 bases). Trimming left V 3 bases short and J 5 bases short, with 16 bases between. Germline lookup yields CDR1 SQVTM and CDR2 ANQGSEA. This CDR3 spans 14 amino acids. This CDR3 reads CSVEMQGQGYGYTF. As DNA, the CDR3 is TGCAGCGTTGAGATGCAGGGTCAGGGGTATGGCTACACCTTC.

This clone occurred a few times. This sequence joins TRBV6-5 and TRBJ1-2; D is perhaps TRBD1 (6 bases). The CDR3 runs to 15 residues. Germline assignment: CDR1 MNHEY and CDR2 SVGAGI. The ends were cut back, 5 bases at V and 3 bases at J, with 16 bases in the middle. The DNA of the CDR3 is TGTGCCAGCAGTCCCCAAGCAGGGGACCACTATGGCTACACCTTC. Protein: CASSPQAGDHYGYTF.

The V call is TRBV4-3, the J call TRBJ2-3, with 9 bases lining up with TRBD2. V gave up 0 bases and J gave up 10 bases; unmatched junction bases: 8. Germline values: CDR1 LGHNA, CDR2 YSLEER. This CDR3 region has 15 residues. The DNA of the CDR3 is TGCGCCAGCAGCCAAGAAAACGTCGGCGGGAGGGCGCAGTATTTT. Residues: CASSQENVGGRAQYF.

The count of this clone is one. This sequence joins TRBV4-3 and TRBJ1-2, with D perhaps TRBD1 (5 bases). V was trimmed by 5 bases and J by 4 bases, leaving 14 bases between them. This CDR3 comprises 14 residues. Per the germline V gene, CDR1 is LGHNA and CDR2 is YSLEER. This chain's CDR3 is CASSETGYLYGYTF. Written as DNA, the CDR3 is TGCGCCAGCAGCGAAACAGGATACCTCTATGGCTACACCTTC.

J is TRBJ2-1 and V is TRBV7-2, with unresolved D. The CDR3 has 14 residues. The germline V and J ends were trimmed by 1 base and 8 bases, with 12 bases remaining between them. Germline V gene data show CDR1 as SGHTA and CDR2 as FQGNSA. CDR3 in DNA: TGTGCCAGCAGCTTAGGAGTACCTTCGGATGAGCAGTTCTTC. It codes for CASSLGVPSDEQFF.

The chain's CDR3 is CASSEAGQGEEKLFF. CDR3 sequence (DNA): TGTGCCAGCAGTGAAGCGGGACAGGGGGAGGAAAAACTGTTTTTT. This rearrangement joins TRBV6-1 to TRBJ1-4; the match to TRBD1 covers 11 bases. CDR1 and CDR2 from the germline V gene are MNHNS and SASEGT. The trim removed 0 bases at V and 8 bases at J, leaving 2 bases unmatched. CDR3 length: 15 residues.